This T cell receptor beta chain was profiled in a study of cytomegalovirus exposure and HLA in healthy donors. Study-wide results and limits: Cytomegalovirus-associated TCR beta chains were listed, numbering 150 to 200.

Worth noting for this clone: Its antigen is still unknown.

This CDR3 comprises 14 residues. In germline, CDR1 is SGDLS, CDR2 YYNGEE. V was trimmed by 0 bases and J by 4 bases, leaving 5 bases between them. It was with 60 Vbeta and 13 Jbeta primers that the PCR ran. The table came from immunoSEQ multiplex PCR; TCRdb's copy has only in-frame clones and leaves some out. The data hold about 190,000 clones, with more than 60% observed a single time. This receptor was identified in a young woman in good health and CMV-seropositive. The chain combines TRBV9 with TRBJ2-6, with D uncertain. The specimen was PBMCs. CDR3 sequence reads: CASSVGAGANVLTF. Here the CDR3 DNA reads TGTGCCAGCAGCGTAGGGGCCGGGGCCAACGTCCTGACTTTC.